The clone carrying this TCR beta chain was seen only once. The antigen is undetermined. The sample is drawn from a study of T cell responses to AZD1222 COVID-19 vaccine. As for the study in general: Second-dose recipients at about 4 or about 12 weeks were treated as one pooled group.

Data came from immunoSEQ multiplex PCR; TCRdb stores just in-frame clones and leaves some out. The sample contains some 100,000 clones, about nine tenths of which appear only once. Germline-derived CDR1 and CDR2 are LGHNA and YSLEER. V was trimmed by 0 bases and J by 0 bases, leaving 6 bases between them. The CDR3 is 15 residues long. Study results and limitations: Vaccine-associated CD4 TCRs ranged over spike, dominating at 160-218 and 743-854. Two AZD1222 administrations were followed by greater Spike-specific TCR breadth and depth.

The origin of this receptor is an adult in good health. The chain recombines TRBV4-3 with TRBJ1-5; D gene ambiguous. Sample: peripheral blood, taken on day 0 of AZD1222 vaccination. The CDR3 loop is CASSQERSSNQPQHF. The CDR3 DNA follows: TGCGCCAGCAGCCAAGAACGCAGTAGCAATCAGCCCCAGCATTTT.